These 8 T cell receptor beta chains came from one sample sequenced in a study of regulatory T cells in long-lasting Graves disease (TCRdb year 2021). To prepare the library, multiplex PCR was applied. Sequencer: Illumina HiSeq 4000. iRepertoire HTBI primers and Arm-PCR amplification of CDR3 regions were used to construct TCR beta libraries. Using fastp at Q25 and MiXCR, TCRdb reprocessed the public reads and kept productive beta chains. Entries are consolidated by CDR3 protein sequence, retaining the most common genes and DNA. In all, the sample holds roughly 350,000 distinct CDR3 sequences, and approximately 16% of those were seen once. Less than 35% of the sample lies in the top ten. The time point tag for this specimen amounts to: newly diagnosed GD, antithyroid drugs for less than 3 months. For both TCR sequencing and RNA sequencing, RNA was extracted from PBMCs using TRIzol. These data also featured in a second study, about T cells in Graves' hyperthyroidism and ophthalmopathy.

The sequences come from peripheral blood mononuclear cells (PBMCs), collected at new diagnosis, from a patient treated with antithyroid drugs. The receptors were sampled from a man aged 40-49 years with Graves disease. Donor details come from another sample of the same person, matched by shared clones.

This clonotype was seen a few times. V gene TRBV12-3 or TRBV12-4 combines with J gene TRBJ2-1, with TRBD2 as a possible D gene (5 bases). This CDR3 spans 14 amino acids. Trimming stripped 7 bases from V and 2 bases from J, with 12 bases between. The CDR3 coding sequence is TGTGCCAGCACCGGGGTCGAAACCTACAATGAGCAGTTCTTC. Protein: CASTGVETYNEQFF.

The J gene is TRBJ1-1, the V gene TRBV7-9; D not resolved. Germline lookup yields CDR1 SEHNR and CDR2 FQNEAQ (reference sequence). CDR3 size: 12 residues. Deletions cut 5 bases from V and 6 bases from J, with 10 bases between. The CDR3 DNA reads as TGTGCCAGCAGCCCTTTAGCCCCTGAAGCTTTCTTT. Translation: CASSPLAPEAFF. The full variable domain, completed using reference TRBV7-9 and TRBJ1-1, is DTGVSQNPRHKITKRGQNVTFRCDPISEHNRLYWYRQTLGQGPEFLTYFQNEAQLEKSRLLSDRFSAERPKGSFSTLEIQRTEQGDSAMYLCASSPLAPEAFFGQGTRLTVV.

In this sample, this clonotype turned up many times. The gene calls are TRBV2 and TRBJ1-5, with unresolved D. V gave up 6 bases and J gave up 3 bases, with 9 bases separating them. The CDR3 is made up of 13 amino acids. Per the germline V gene, CDR1 is SNHLY and CDR2 is FYNNEI. CDR3 DNA sequence: TGTGCCAGCAGCTGGGATGTCAATCAGCCCCAGCATTTT. This sequence encodes CASSWDVNQPQHF.

V and J are TRBV7-2 and TRBJ2-3, with D maybe TRBD1 (5 bases). This CDR3 region has 16 residues. The V and J ends lost 6 bases and 2 bases respectively, with 18 bases between them. Germline assignment: CDR1 SGHTA and CDR2 FQGNSA. The DNA of the CDR3 is TGTGCCAGCAGTTCCTTAGGACAATCCGACACAGATACGCAGTATTTT. This codes for CASSSLGQSDTDTQYF.

There are many counts of this clonotype. The chain links TRBV7-2 to TRBJ2-5; TRBD2 might be the D (6 bases). Germline V gene sequence: CDR1 SGHTA, CDR2 FQGNSA. CDR3 size: 13 residues. V lost 4 bases and J 5 bases, leaving 11 bases between the germline ends. This CDR3 reads CASSSDYWETQYF. CDR3 in DNA: TGTGCCAGCAGCTCGGACTATTGGGAGACCCAGTACTTC.

V and J are TRBV12-3 or TRBV12-4 and TRBJ1-2; weak D call: TRBD1 (5 bases). Trimming pared 5 bases from V and 1 base from J, leaving 14 bases between. This CDR3 is 15 amino acids long. The CDR3 DNA sequence: TGTGCCAGCAGTCTTGGGACGGCTGGTAACTATGGCTACACCTTC. This encodes CASSLGTAGNYGYTF.

The table lists this clonotype with a few counts. This chain uses TRBV11-2 with TRBJ2-2; unclear D gene. V was pared by 2 bases and J by 10 bases, with 11 bases between. Germline V gene lookup returns CDR1 SGHAT and CDR2 FQNNGV. The length of the CDR3 is 13 residues. The CDR3 loop is CASSLSGLPELFF. CDR3 coding DNA: TGTGCCAGCAGCTTATCCGGCCTGCCGGAGCTGTTTTTT.

As to this clonotype: One end of the junction is discordant with germline, which a read error may explain. The chain's CDR3 is CANSPPRTVAGANVLTF. For the CDR3, the DNA is TGTGCCAACTCACCACCCCGGACAGTTGCTGGGGCCAACGTCCTGACTTTC. The rearrangement uses TRBV18 and TRBJ2-6; TRBD1 might be the D (6 bases). CDR3 length: 17 amino acids. Germline-derived CDR1 and CDR2 are KGHSH and LQKENI.